The 19 T cell receptor beta chains below were found in one sample sequenced in a study of T cell responses to AZD1222 COVID-19 vaccine. Clones were sequenced by immunoSEQ multiplex PCR, and TCRdb holds only the in-frame ones, with some missing. This sample has over 100,000 clones, with roughly 90% found just once. Sequenced material: peripheral blood, taken on day 0 of AZD1222 vaccination. The source of these receptors is an adult in good health.

The chain is built from TRBV6-5 and TRBJ2-7; TRBD1 agrees at 12 bases. The V gene's germline CDR1 is MNHEY and CDR2 SVGAGI. With V trimmed by 4 bases and J by 7 bases, 8 bases remained unmatched. This CDR3 contains 15 residues. The CDR3 protein is CASSSLGTGGEEQYF. Here the CDR3 DNA reads TGTGCCAGCAGTTCCTTAGGGACAGGGGGCGAAGAGCAGTACTTC.

A remark on this clone: Since the CDR3 does not end with the conserved phenylalanine or tryptophan, this likely comes from a read error. This chain uses TRBV10-2 with TRBJ1-6; TRBD1 matches 7 bases. The trim removed 6 bases at V and 10 bases at J, leaving 3 bases unmatched. The CDR3 totals 12 residues. CDR1 is WSHSY, CDR2 SAAADI, per germline. Here the CDR3 DNA reads TGCGCCAGCAGCACAGGGGACTCACCCCTCCACCTT. It specifies CASSTGDSPLHL.

V and J are TRBV7-9 and TRBJ1-5, with D uncertain. The V and J ends lost 5 bases and 6 bases respectively, with 11 bases between them. The length of the CDR3 is 13 residues. The V gene's germline CDR1 is SEHNR and CDR2 FQNEAQ (reference sequence). The CDR3 here is CASSAPGVQPQHF. CDR3 DNA sequence: TGTGCCAGCAGCGCGCCGGGTGTTCAGCCCCAGCATTTT. Filled out from reference TRBV7-9 and TRBJ1-5, the complete variable domain reads DTGVSQNPRHKITKRGQNVTFRCDPISEHNRLYWYRQTLGQGPEFLTYFQNEAQLEKSRLLSDRFSAERPKGSFSTLEIQRTEQGDSAMYLCASSAPGVQPQHFGDGTRLSIL.

The chain employs TRBV11-3 and TRBJ2-7, with 14 nucleotides matching TRBD2. Germline CDR1 and CDR2: SGHNT and YENEEA. V was pared by 4 bases and J by 0 bases, with 8 bases of the junction left unmatched. This CDR3 contains 18 residues. The CDR3: CASSSGTSGGPSSYEQYF. CDR3 DNA: TGTGCCAGCAGCTCCGGGACTAGCGGGGGCCCGAGCTCCTACGAGCAGTACTTC.

This chain links TRBV24-1 with TRBJ1-3; D may be TRBD1 (6 bases). The CDR3 contains 16 residues. V was trimmed by 1 base and J by 4 bases, leaving 13 bases between them. In germline, CDR1 is KGHDR, CDR2 SFDVKD. The CDR3 region is CATSDFVGARGNTIYF. The CDR3 region has the DNA TGTGCCACCAGTGATTTTGTGGGGGCGCGCGGAAACACCATATATTTT.

The chain couples TRBV2 to TRBJ1-5, with D possibly matching TRBD1 (5 bases). Germline CDR1 is SNHLY and CDR2 is FYNNEI. Between the trimmed V and J ends, which lost 3 bases and 11 bases, there was a span of 20 bases. The CDR3 is made up of 15 amino acids. The CDR3 region has the DNA TGTGCCAGCAGTGATGCGCCGGGGGATCAACGGGCCCAGCATTTT. Its protein is CASSDAPGDQRAQHF.

This clone was observed a handful of times. The V and J genes are TRBV3-1 (or the pseudogene TRBV3-2) and TRBJ1-5; D not resolved. Germline assignment: CDR1 LGHDT and CDR2 YNNKEL (reference sequence). The CDR3 consists of 17 residues. Trimming stripped 4 bases from V and 5 bases from J, with 21 bases between. The CDR3 DNA reads TGTGCCAGCAGCCCGCGACCCGACACCTCATTTTATCAGCCCCAGCATTTT. This gives the protein CASSPRPDTSFYQPQHF.

The V call is TRBV2, the J call TRBJ1-5, with 7 bases identical to TRBD1. Trimming removed 2 bases from V and 0 bases from J; junction bases left unmatched: 4. This CDR3 region has 16 residues. Looked up from germline, CDR1 is SNHLY and CDR2 is FYNNEI. This CDR3 reads CASSERGQYSNQPQHF. For the CDR3, the DNA is TGTGCCAGCAGTGAAAGGGGACAGTATAGCAATCAGCCCCAGCATTTT.

On this clone itself: Sequence at one end of the junction differs from germline and may be a read error. The chain couples TRBV2 to TRBJ2-3; tentatively, D is TRBD1 (6 bases). From germline, CDR1 is SNHLY and CDR2 FYNNEI. The CDR3 runs to 13 residues. CDR3: CASNPLTGYTQYF. The CDR3 DNA reads TGTGCCAGCAACCCGCTTACAGGGTATACACAGTATTTT.

The chain combines TRBV4-1 with TRBJ2-3; the D gene could be TRBD1 or TRBD2 (5 bases each). The CDR3 covers 17 residues. Germline assignment: CDR1 MGHRA and CDR2 YSYEKL. With 4 bases removed from V and 0 bases from J, the gap between germline ends came to 17 bases. CDR3 in amino acids: CASSPRGQTPSTDTQYF. CDR3 DNA sequence: TGCGCCAGCAGCCCGAGGGGCCAAACTCCTAGCACAGATACGCAGTATTTT.

V and J are TRBV19 and TRBJ2-4; no clear D. The V end was cut by 0 bases, the J end by 7 bases, with 4 bases between. Germline CDR1 reads LNHDA; CDR2 reads SQIVND (reference sequence). The CDR3 sequence is 12 residues long. The CDR3 protein is CASSIDENIQYF. In DNA form, the CDR3 reads TGTGCCAGTAGTATAGATGAGAACATTCAGTACTTC.

J is TRBJ1-6 and V is TRBV9, with TRBD1 matching 7 bases. The CDR3 is made up of 14 amino acids. Trimming cost V 3 bases and J 5 bases; bases outside gene matches: 2. The germline CDR1 and CDR2 sequences are SGDLS and YYNGEE. CDR3 region: CASSAGTDNSPLHF. DNA of the CDR3: TGTGCCAGCAGCGCTGGGACAGATAATTCACCCCTCCACTTT.

This rearrangement joins TRBV4-1 to TRBJ2-1; D gene unclear. V was cut by 4 bases and J by 7 bases, with 14 bases left in between. CDR1 is MGHRA and CDR2 is YSYEKL in the germline V gene. CDR3 length: 14 amino acids. The CDR3 bases are TGCGCCAGCAGCCTTCGGGCAGGAAGGAATGAGCAGTTCTTC. This codes for CASSLRAGRNEQFF.

The chain recombines TRBV6-1 with TRBJ1-1, with 9 nucleotides matching TRBD1. This CDR3 region has 14 residues. V dropped 1 base and J dropped 4; count of bases not matched to a gene: 1. Germline assignment: CDR1 MNHNS and CDR2 SASEGT. CDR3 protein: CASSEGTGVTEAFF. DNA of the CDR3: TGTGCCAGCAGTGAAGGGACAGGGGTCACTGAAGCTTTCTTT.

V is TRBV11-2 and J is TRBJ1-1, with a weak D call TRBD1 (5 bases). The CDR3 spans 14 residues. The germline CDR1 and CDR2 sequences are SGHAT and FQNNGV. Trimming left V 4 bases short and J 6 bases short, with 15 bases between. The CDR3 loop reads CASSSTTGPPEAFF. CDR3 coding DNA: TGTGCCAGCAGCTCTACCACAGGTCCCCCTGAAGCTTTCTTT.

A note on this clone: Because it lacks the conserved phenylalanine or tryptophan at the end, this CDR3 is likely a read error. The V and J genes are TRBV3-1 (or the pseudogene TRBV3-2) and TRBJ1-6, with no clear D. Germline V gives CDR1 LGHDT, CDR2 YNNKEL (reference sequence). V was cut by 4 bases and J by 7 bases, with 17 bases left in between. CDR3 size: 16 residues. CDR3 sequence reads: CASSRSFHLGNSPLHL. The CDR3, as DNA: TGTGCCAGCAGCCGTTCCTTTCACTTGGGCAATTCACCCCTCCACCTT.

This clone has just one count. This sequence joins TRBV5-1 and TRBJ2-3; D is uncertain. V gave up 2 bases and J gave up 3 bases, with 7 bases separating them. The CDR3 has 13 residues. Per the germline V gene, CDR1 is SGHRS and CDR2 is YFSETQ. The CDR3 sequence is CASSFSWTDTQYF. DNA of the CDR3: TGCGCCAGCAGCTTCTCTTGGACAGATACGCAGTATTTT.

The chain uses TRBV27 and TRBJ2-7; 9 positions match TRBD1. With 8 bases clipped from V and 6 bases from J, the junction kept 5 bases outside the gene matches. From germline, CDR1 is MNHEY and CDR2 SMNVEV (reference sequence). CDR3 size: 12 residues. For the CDR3, the DNA is TGTGCCAGCGGGACAGGGTTCTTCGAGCAGTACTTC. This sequence encodes CASGTGFFEQYF.

The chain combines TRBV19 with TRBJ1-2, with D perhaps TRBD1 (5 bases). The CDR3 has 14 amino acids. Germline CDR1 is LNHDA and CDR2 is SQIVND (reference sequence). V was cut by 3 bases and J by 4 bases, with 12 bases left in between. The CDR3 loop reads CASSITTGGYGYTF. CDR3 nucleotides: TGTGCCAGTAGTATTACTACGGGGGGCTATGGCTACACCTTC.